The following is a T cell receptor beta chain sequence with its context. In the study's own analysis: Estimates of nucleated cell counts were drawn from the amplification of reference gene primers. Some clones are missing from TCRdb's copy, which holds only in-frame ones; the method was immunoSEQ multiplex PCR. The D gene and trimming were derived from the DNA, and the V and J assignments and clone size from that table. The sample lists 200,000 or so clones, more than 85% occurring once. Germline loops: CDR1 GTSNPN, CDR2 SVGIG (reference sequence). V trimming: 7 bases; J trimming: 5 bases; junction bases outside the gene matches: 16. CDR3 size: 15 residues. This entry belongs to a study of blood T cell repertoires in COVID-19. Looking at the study overall: Whether acute or convalescent, the COVID-19 samples came from the United States, Italy and Spain. T cells, B-cell-depleted T cells, or PBMCs provided the cDNA or gDNA that served as material.

The sequence was collected from a man between 65 and 79 years old with active or convalescent COVID-19. Material: peripheral blood. The gene calls are TRBV30 and TRBJ1-1; TRBD1 aligns across 7 bases. Here the CDR3 reads CASSKRGPRATEAFF. The CDR3 DNA reads as TGTGCCTCCAGCAAAAGGGGGCCTCGGGCGACTGAAGCTTTCTTT.